The present entry profiles one T cell receptor (beta chain) with its context. Its antigen is undetermined. This sample was included in a study of T cells in localized non-small cell lung cancer. General study points: The appearance of a median about 60 of the top 100 tumor clones was seen in adjacent lung. Heterogeneity within the tumor remains possible, as just one region underwent sequencing. The study found T cell clonality highest in uninvolved adjacent lung, above tumor. Higher T cell density in the blood was associated with longer overall survival, whereas higher adjacent-lung clonality associated with shorter survival.

The repertoire was sequenced with immunoSEQ multiplex PCR; TCRdb's copy has only in-frame clones and lacks some. The sample has 50,000 to 75,000 clones; 90% to 95% are singletons. The germline V gene encodes CDR1 MNHNS and CDR2 SASEGT. This CDR3 is 14 amino acids long. Trimming shortened V by 1 base and J by 4 bases, and 8 bases separated the two germline ends. This receptor was obtained from a man aged 40 to 70 with stage I lung adenocarcinoma. Material: peripheral blood, obtained before any cancer treatment. The chain combines TRBV6-1 with TRBJ1-5; D gene uncertain. The CDR3 loop is CASSEDGRNQPQHF. In DNA form, the CDR3 reads TGTGCCAGCAGTGAAGATGGGAGGAATCAGCCCCAGCATTTT.